The 30 T cell receptor beta chains below were found in one sample sequenced in a study of a mutant IDH1 vaccine in newly diagnosed glioma. Sample time point: baseline, week 1 (first vaccination visit). Indicated treatment: pre-vaccination baseline after standard-of-care therapy. Produced via immunoSEQ multiplex PCR; TCRdb's table is partial and in-frame only. The sample consists of tens of thousands of clones, 70% to 90% of them appearing once. The starting material was PBMCs, obtained from a glioma patient treated with radiotherapy, temozolomide or both. Receptor source: a woman in her 40s with glioma.

This clone was counted a few times. V is TRBV19 and J is TRBJ1-1; unclear D gene. V was clipped by 5 bases and J by 4 bases, with 14 bases between them. The CDR3 extends over 14 amino acids. In germline, CDR1 is LNHDA, CDR2 SQIVND (reference sequence). The CDR3 DNA sequence: TGTGCCAGTAGTCATACGGACTGGAGCACTGAAGCTTTCTTT. It specifies CASSHTDWSTEAFF.

This chain connects TRBV10-1 to TRBJ1-2; 9 bases line up with TRBD1. V trimming: 5 bases; J trimming: 1 base; junction bases outside the gene matches: 5. The CDR3 loop spans 15 amino acids. CDR1 and CDR2 (germline): WNHNN, SYGVQD (reference sequence). The CDR3 bases are TGCGCCAGCAGTACAGGGGGCGTTTGTAACTATGGCTACACCTTC. It encodes CASSTGGVCNYGYTF.

The chain is built from TRBV30 and TRBJ1-1, with D maybe TRBD1 (5 bases). The V end was cut by 3 bases, the J end by 0 bases, with 11 bases between. Germline V gene data show CDR1 as GTSNPN and CDR2 as SVGIG (reference sequence). This CDR3 is 14 amino acids long. The CDR3 reads CAWRREGVNTEAFF. Here the CDR3 DNA reads TGTGCCTGGAGAAGAGAAGGGGTGAACACTGAAGCTTTCTTT.

The chain couples TRBV6-5 to TRBJ1-5, with no clear D. Trimming cost V 4 bases and J 2 bases, with 9 bases left between them. Per the germline V gene, CDR1 is MNHEY and CDR2 is SVGAGI. The CDR3 loop spans 14 amino acids. The DNA of the CDR3 is TGTGCCAGCAGTTTGGGGAATGGCAATCAGCCCCAGCATTTT. This codes for CASSLGNGNQPQHF.

This sequence joins TRBV2 and TRBJ2-2, with 9 bases that match TRBD2. From germline, CDR1 is SNHLY and CDR2 FYNNEI. The CDR3 covers 15 residues. V lost 6 bases, J lost 4 bases, and 6 bases stayed unmatched. CDR3 region: CASRTSGVVTGELFF. DNA of the CDR3: TGTGCCAGCAGGACTAGCGGTGTTGTCACCGGGGAGCTGTTTTTT.

The CDR3 nucleotides are TGTGCCAGCAGTTTACCACTGACAGGGGGCTTTGGCTACACCTTC. It encodes CASSLPLTGGFGYTF. The chain has TRBV6-6 and TRBJ1-2; the match to TRBD1 covers 10 bases. With 4 bases clipped from V and 7 bases from J, the junction kept 9 bases outside the gene matches. Germline V CDR1 and CDR2: MNHNY, SVGAGI (reference sequence). The length of the CDR3 is 15 residues.

The genes are TRBV10-3 and TRBJ2-1, with TRBD2 identical over 13 bases. The CDR3 runs 16 residues. Germline V gene sequence: CDR1 ENHRY, CDR2 SYGVKD. V was clipped by 3 bases and J by 10 bases; unmatched bases: 9. CDR3 nucleotides: TGTGCCATCAGTGAACTACTAGCGGGGGGGCTTCAAGAGCAGTTCTTC. Protein product: CAISELLAGGLQEQFF.

The chain combines TRBV6-1 with TRBJ2-1; D not resolved. This CDR3 contains 13 residues. Germline values: CDR1 MNHNS, CDR2 SASEGT. V shed 10 bases and J shed 3 bases, with 13 bases lying between them. The CDR3 protein is CATPQSGYNEQFF. CDR3 DNA: TGTGCCACCCCTCAATCCGGCTACAATGAGCAGTTCTTC.

The genes are TRBV30 and TRBJ1-2; D remains unclear. The germline CDR1 and CDR2 sequences are GTSNPN and SVGIG (reference sequence). The CDR3 loop spans 15 amino acids. V lost 3 bases and J lost 4, with 18 bases in between. The DNA for the CDR3 is TGTGCCTGGAGGCCCCGAACAGCATCAACCTATGGCTACACCTTC. This encodes CAWRPRTASTYGYTF.

In its sample, this clone was seen once. This chain connects TRBV9 to TRBJ1-6, with TRBD1 as a possible D gene (6 bases). This CDR3 contains 15 residues. Trimming cost V 2 bases and J 7 bases, with 13 bases left between them. The germline V gene encodes CDR1 SGDLS and CDR2 YYNGEE. Here the CDR3 DNA reads TGTGCCAGCAGCGTTAGCACAGGGACCAATTCACCCCTCCACTTT. Protein product: CASSVSTGTNSPLHF. The entire variable domain, with the rest obtained from reference TRBV9 and TRBJ1-6, is as follows: DSGVTQTPKHLITATGQRVTLRCSPRSGDLSVYWYQQSLDQGLQFLIQYYNGEERAKGNILERFSAQQFPDLHSELNLSSLELGDSALYFCASSVSTGTNSPLHFGNGTRLTVT.

V and J are TRBV7-8 and TRBJ1-5; D gene unclear. The V and J ends lost 4 bases and 2 bases respectively, with 6 bases between them. Germline-derived CDR1 and CDR2 are SGHVS and FQNEAQ. The CDR3 runs 13 residues. CDR3 sequence (DNA): TGTGCCAGCAGCTACCAGGGCAATCAGCCCCAGCATTTT. This codes for CASSYQGNQPQHF.

The chain links TRBV7-9 to TRBJ2-1, with TRBD2 identical over 8 bases. From germline, CDR1 is SEHNR and CDR2 FQNEAQ (reference sequence). This CDR3 region has 15 residues. V shed 8 bases, J shed 5 bases, and the junction held 11 bases outside the gene matches. The CDR3 sequence: CASEVEGTRNNEQFF. The CDR3 region has the DNA TGTGCCAGCGAAGTAGAGGGGACTAGGAACAATGAGCAGTTCTTC.

This chain joins TRBV4-3 and TRBJ2-7; TRBD2 matches at 8 bases. V was clipped by 0 bases and J by 2 bases; unmatched bases: 9. The germline gives CDR1 LGHNA, CDR2 YSLEER. CDR3 size: 17 residues. In nucleotides, the CDR3 is TGCGCCAGCAGCCAAGATGGGGGGACTAGAGTCGCCTACGAGCAGTACTTC. Translating gives CASSQDGGTRVAYEQYF.

The chain couples TRBV6-1 to TRBJ1-2, with D unclear. The CDR3 contains 13 residues. Trimming stripped 4 bases from V and 5 bases from J, with 11 bases between. Germline lookup yields CDR1 MNHNS and CDR2 SASEGT. The CDR3 region is CASSAQISYGYTF. The DNA for the CDR3 is TGTGCCAGCAGTGCGCAGATTTCGTATGGCTACACCTTC.

Regarding this clone: One end of the junction varies from germline; a read error may be responsible. The V gene is TRBV6-5, the J gene TRBJ2-2; the D gene could be TRBD1 or TRBD2 (6 bases each). CDR3 length: 16 amino acids. From germline, CDR1 is MNHEY and CDR2 SVGAGI. CDR3 DNA: TGTGCCAGCAGTTACTCGGGGGGACACTACACCGGCGAGCTGTTTTTT. Translating it yields CASSYSGGHYTGELFF.

The chain combines TRBV4-1 with TRBJ2-5, with D perhaps matching TRBD1 or TRBD2 (5 bases each). Germline values: CDR1 MGHRA, CDR2 YSYEKL. The V end lost 1 base, the J end lost 1 base, and 10 bases lay between the germline ends. The CDR3 length is 15 residues. This CDR3 is CASSQAPGLQETQYF. The CDR3 nucleotides are TGCGCCAGCAGCCAAGCCCCGGGGCTCCAAGAGACCCAGTACTTC.

This clone has only one observation. The gene calls are TRBV5-4 and TRBJ1-1; 8 positions agree with TRBD1. V lost 0 bases to trimming and J lost 1 base; unmatched junction nucleotides: 5. From germline, CDR1 is SGHNT and CDR2 YYREEE (reference sequence). The CDR3 is made up of 16 amino acids. The CDR3 bases are TGTGCCAGCAGCTTGGGGGGACAGGCCAGGAACACTGAAGCTTTCTTT. This encodes CASSLGGQARNTEAFF.

The chain has TRBV9 and TRBJ2-1; TRBD2 might be the D (6 bases). CDR3 size: 15 residues. From germline, CDR1 is SGDLS and CDR2 YYNGEE. V was clipped by 0 bases and J by 4 bases, with 11 bases between them. The CDR3 sequence is CASSVAGAKYNEQFF. DNA for the CDR3: TGTGCCAGCAGCGTAGCGGGAGCGAAGTACAATGAGCAGTTCTTC.

The CDR3 is CASSIFFSSGTGDNYGYTF. The CDR3 DNA follows: TGTGCCAGTAGTATATTTTTTTCATCAGGGACAGGTGATAACTATGGCTACACCTTC. The chain uses TRBV19 and TRBJ1-2, with 8 bases aligning to TRBD1. Germline V gene lookup returns CDR1 LNHDA and CDR2 SQIVND (reference sequence). V lost 2 bases and J lost 1; bases outside the gene matches: 15. This CDR3 spans 19 amino acids.

The V gene is TRBV19, the J gene TRBJ2-3; weak D call: TRBD2 (5 bases). Per germline, CDR1 LNHDA and CDR2 SQIVND (reference sequence). Trimming took 4 bases from V and 0 from J, leaving 8 bases between them. This CDR3 is built from 14 residues. For the CDR3, the DNA is TGTGCCAGTAGTAGAGCGGCTAGCACAGATACGCAGTATTTT. Protein product: CASSRAASTDTQYF. The whole variable domain, remainder taken from reference TRBV19 and TRBJ2-3, is DGGITQSPKYLFRKEGQNVTLSCEQNLNHDAMYWYRQDPGQGLRLIYYSQIVNDFQKGDIAEGYSVSREKKESFPLTVTSAQKNPTAFYLCASSRAASTDTQYFGPGTRLTVL.

The rearrangement joins TRBV4-2 to TRBJ1-2; no reliable D call. Germline assignment: CDR1 LGHNA and CDR2 YNFKEQ. V was trimmed by 4 bases and J by 1 base, leaving 7 bases between them. CDR3 length equals 13 residues. The CDR3 coding sequence is TGTGCCAGCAGCCCCTCGATTAACTATGGCTACACCTTC. It yields the protein CASSPSINYGYTF.

V and J are TRBV19 and TRBJ2-7, with D possibly TRBD1 on 6 matching bases. The CDR3 spans 15 residues. Per the germline V gene, CDR1 is LNHDA and CDR2 is SQIVND (reference sequence). The V end was cut by 3 bases, the J end by 6 bases, with 18 bases between. The CDR3 protein is CASSISPTGYGEQYF. Written as DNA, the CDR3 is TGTGCCAGTAGTATCAGCCCCACAGGGTACGGCGAGCAGTACTTC.

This rearrangement joins TRBV4-3 to TRBJ2-3; D gene unclear. The CDR3 sequence is 15 residues long. The V end was cut by 0 bases, the J end by 2 bases, with 9 bases between. Looked up from germline, CDR1 is LGHNA and CDR2 is YSLEER. Here the CDR3 reads CASSQEARDTDTQYF. The CDR3 coding sequence is TGCGCCAGCAGCCAAGAGGCCCGAGACACAGATACGCAGTATTTT.

A single count supports this clone. V gene TRBV14 combines with J gene TRBJ2-7, with TRBD1 matching 10 bases. Germline lookup yields CDR1 SGHDN and CDR2 FVKESK. Trimming at V came to 3 bases and at J to 5 bases, leaving 10 bases not matched to a gene. The CDR3 is made up of 16 amino acids. CDR3 region: CASSQRGTGEDHEQYF. The CDR3 DNA reads TGTGCCAGCAGCCAGAGGGGGACAGGGGAGGACCACGAGCAGTACTTC.

The chain recombines TRBV18 with TRBJ2-7; 9 positions match TRBD2. The V segment lost 2 bases and the J segment 3 bases; nucleotides outside the gene matches: 8. Germline loops: CDR1 KGHSH, CDR2 LQKENI. The length of the CDR3 is 16 residues. This CDR3 is CASSPAPGLAVYEQYF. CDR3 DNA: TGTGCCAGCTCACCAGCCCCGGGACTAGCTGTCTACGAGCAGTACTTC.

The V gene is TRBV6-5, the J gene TRBJ1-1, with D maybe TRBD1 (5 bases). CDR1 is MNHEY, CDR2 SVGAGI, per germline. The CDR3 runs 15 residues. The germline V and J ends were trimmed by 7 bases and 7 bases, with 22 bases remaining between them. In DNA form, the CDR3 reads TGTGCCAGCAATCCCGCAGGAGCAGGGAGATATGAAGCTTTCTTT. Protein: CASNPAGAGRYEAFF.

This clone was detected once. V gene TRBV5-1 combines with J gene TRBJ2-5; 7 bases match TRBD2. Germline V gene data show CDR1 as SGHRS and CDR2 as YFSETQ. This CDR3 region has 15 residues. Losses at the gene ends were 1 base for V and 3 bases for J; bases not matched to a gene: 6. The CDR3, as DNA: TGCGCCAGCAGCTTGCTGGGGAGGGGAAAAGAGACCCAGTACTTC. Translated: CASSLLGRGKETQYF.

V usage is TRBV7-9 and J usage is TRBJ2-3; D is unclear. The CDR3 has 11 amino acids. CDR1 and CDR2 from the germline V gene are SEHNR and FQNEAQ (reference sequence). Trimming left V 4 bases short and J 2 bases short, with 1 base between. CDR3 sequence (DNA): TGTGCCAGCAGCTCCACAGATACGCAGTATTTT. Translating gives CASSSTDTQYF.

The chain combines TRBV5-5 with TRBJ2-5, with 7 bases that match TRBD2. The CDR3 contains 13 residues. Germline V gene lookup returns CDR1 SGHKS and CDR2 YYEKEE (reference sequence). The V and J ends lost 0 bases and 4 bases, in that order; junction bases with no gene match: 0. The CDR3 DNA reads as TGTGCCAGCAGCTTGGCGGGGGGAGAGACCCAGTACTTC. This encodes CASSLAGGETQYF.

The CDR3 coding sequence is TGCGCCAGCAGCTTGGCAGTGACTAACTATGGCTACACCTTC. It encodes CASSLAVTNYGYTF. The rearrangement links TRBV5-1 to TRBJ1-2, with D uncertain. From germline, CDR1 is SGHRS and CDR2 YFSETQ. The CDR3 consists of 14 residues. V lost 0 bases and J 0 bases, leaving 6 bases between the germline ends.